What follows describes a single T cell receptor beta chain. The antigen is unknown. Time point denoted: pre-sensitization, week 0. Specified treatment: therapeutic diphenylcyclopropenone sensitization with weekly scalp DPC. V was cut by 6 bases and J by 3 bases, with 18 bases left in between. The CDR3 is 16 residues long. The entry originates in a study of human T cells and chemical hapten exposure. Findings of the study overall: The study found that DPC sensitization did not change TCRs above 1 in 1000 frequency.

MiXCR was run by TCRdb on the RACE reads, yielding one entry per CDR3 protein. The sample lists about 260,000 distinct CDR3 sequences, 8.6% occurring once. The rearrangement joins TRBV12-3 or TRBV12-4 to TRBJ2-1; no reliable D call. The sequenced sample was whole blood, obtained in connection with sensitization to the hapten diphenylcyclopropenone (DPC). The TCR sequence derives from a woman in her thirties or forties with alopecia areata. Some clones in this sample may be carry-over from other donors' samples. The CDR3 protein is CASSFRSGLDYNEQFF. The CDR3 bases are TGTGCCAGCAGCTTCCGGAGTGGCCTGGACTACAATGAGCAGTTCTTC.